The rows below give T cell receptor beta chains drawn from one sample of a study of cytomegalovirus exposure and HLA in healthy donors. Libraries were prepared by immunoSEQ multiplex PCR; TCRdb keeps only in-frame clonotypes and omits some of them. The sample gives some 180,000 clones, more than 65% of which show up once; around 1.2% is in the top ten. The sequenced sample consisted of PBMCs. The receptors stem from a girl aged 2 to 9 in good health and CMV-seropositive. Each CDR3 is given with its conserved first and last residue. D genes are given only for firm matches. Not all rows give a size; the values are once, few, many and, for expanded clones, a class.

D	size	V	J	CDR3	DNA
NA	NA	TRBV10-3	TRBJ1-1	CAISDNQGGNTEAFF	TGTGCCATCAGTGATAATCAGGGCGGGAATACTGAAGCTTTCTTT
TRBD1	few	TRBV6-6	TRBJ2-2	CASSGDRRAGELFF	TGTGCCAGCAGTGGGGACAGGAGGGCGGGGGAGCTGTTTTTT
NA	NA	TRBV11-3	TRBJ2-6	CASSRQFSGANVLTF	TGTGCCAGCAGCAGACAGTTCTCTGGGGCCAACGTCCTGACTTTC
TRBD1	NA	TRBV4-1	TRBJ2-7	CASSLPGGPYEQYF	TGCGCCAGCAGCCTACCAGGGGGACCCTACGAGCAGTACTTC
NA	NA	TRBV6-5	TRBJ1-2	CASITEAWGYTF	TGTGCCAGCATTACCGAGGCGTGGGGCTACACCTTC
TRBD1	NA	TRBV5-6	TRBJ1-2	CASSEGQGIYGYTF	TGTGCCAGCAGCGAAGGACAGGGTATCTATGGCTACACCTTC
TRBD1	few	TRBV29-1	TRBJ2-1	CSVPGQPYNEQFF	TGCAGCGTCCCGGGACAGCCTTACAATGAGCAGTTCTTC
NA	NA	TRBV5-6	TRBJ1-3	CASSLYGNTIYF	TGTGCCAGCAGCTTATATGGAAACACCATATATTTT
NA	NA	TRBV2	TRBJ1-4	CASSARGHNEKLFF	TGTGCCAGCAGTGCGCGGGGCCATAATGAAAAACTGTTTTTT
TRBD2	NA	TRBV5-1	TRBJ2-3	CASSIPRSGGADTQYF	TGCGCCAGCAGCATACCCCGGAGCGGGGGGGCAGATACGCAGTATTTT
TRBD1	NA	TRBV6-1	TRBJ1-2	CASSEGPGTVDGYTF	TGTGCCAGCAGTGAAGGGCCAGGGACAGTCGATGGCTACACCTTC
TRBD2	NA	TRBV25-1	TRBJ2-1	CASSESSGQYNEQFF	TGTGCCAGCAGTGAATCTAGCGGTCAATACAATGAGCAGTTCTTC
NA	NA	TRBV7-2	TRBJ1-2	CASREPAGDYGYTF	TGTGCCAGCAGGGAGCCGGCCGGGGACTATGGCTACACCTTC
NA	few	TRBV6-1	TRBJ1-2	CASSEQGGYGYTF	TGTGCCAGCAGTGAACAGGGTGGCTATGGCTACACCTTC
NA	NA	TRBV6-4	TRBJ2-1	CASSDSSRGPGEQFF	TGTGCCAGCAGTGACTCGAGCCGAGGGCCTGGGGAGCAGTTCTTC
TRBD2	NA	TRBV7-8	TRBJ2-2	CASSAPGLAGTGELFF	TGTGCCAGCAGCGCCCCGGGACTAGCGGGGACCGGGGAGCTGTTTTTT
NA	once	TRBV6-1	TRBJ1-5	CASSQGGRVGNQPQHF	TGTGCCAGCAGTCAAGGGGGGAGGGTAGGCAATCAGCCCCAGCATTTT
NA	few	TRBV6-5	TRBJ1-4	CASGPGNKVEKLFF	TGTGCCAGCGGACCGGGGAACAAAGTGGAAAAACTGTTTTTT
NA	NA	TRBV21-1	TRBJ1-1	CASGAPFEVGTEAFF	TGTGCCAGCGGAGCCCCGTTTGAAGTCGGCACTGAAGCTTTCTTT
NA	few	TRBV6-5	TRBJ1-1	CASSYSGGSSDTEAFF	TGTGCCAGCAGTTACTCTGGGGGGAGTTCGGACACTGAAGCTTTCTTT
NA	few	TRBV5-1	TRBJ2-7	CASSWGTGYEQYF	TGCGCCAGCAGCTGGGGAACAGGCTACGAGCAGTACTTC
TRBD1	NA	TRBV9	TRBJ2-6	CASSGRDRHSGANVLTF	TGTGCCAGCAGCGGCCGGGACAGGCACTCTGGGGCCAACGTCCTGACTTTC
TRBD2	NA	TRBV19	TRBJ2-5	CASSIATSRQETQYF	TGTGCCAGTAGTATAGCGACTAGCAGGCAAGAGACCCAGTACTTC
TRBD1	NA	TRBV10-3	TRBJ1-2	CAIRPGQGIGGYTF	TGTGCCATCAGACCGGGACAGGGAATCGGTGGCTACACCTTC
TRBD1	NA	TRBV27	TRBJ1-1	CASSSNPQGEAFF	TGTGCCAGCAGTTCTAACCCACAGGGGGAGGCTTTCTTT
NA	once	TRBV5-4	TRBJ2-7	CASSPDYRYEQYF	TGTGCCAGCAGCCCGGACTATCGCTACGAGCAGTACTTC
TRBD2	NA	TRBV9	TRBJ2-3	CASSVGTSGGTDTQYF	TGTGCCAGCAGCGTAGGGACTAGCGGGGGCACAGATACGCAGTATTTT
NA	NA	TRBV5-4	TRBJ1-1	CASSPGRGNTEAFF	TGTGCCAGCAGCCCGGGGCGGGGGAACACTGAAGCTTTCTTT
NA	NA	TRBV30	TRBJ1-3	CAWGSGLLSGNTIYF	TGTGCCTGGGGTTCGGGACTGCTCTCTGGAAACACCATATATTTT
NA	once	TRBV5-4	TRBJ2-7	CASSPAESSYEQYF	TGTGCCAGCAGCCCGGCGGAAAGCTCCTACGAGCAGTACTTC
NA	NA	TRBV11-3	TRBJ2-7	CASSDPRVRGEQYF	TGTGCCAGCTCGGATCCTAGAGTAAGGGGCGAGCAGTACTTC
TRBD2	NA	TRBV15	TRBJ2-5	CATSGGLAGGSRETQYF	TGTGCCACCAGCGGGGGACTAGCGGGAGGGTCCCGGGAGACCCAGTACTTC
NA	few	TRBV27	TRBJ2-2	CASSFGTLTGELFF	TGTGCCAGCAGTTTTGGGACACTCACCGGGGAGCTGTTTTTT
TRBD1	NA	TRBV18	TRBJ1-1	CASSPGTGGAGNTEAFF	TGTGCCAGCTCACCAGGGACAGGGGGCGCCGGGAACACTGAAGCTTTCTTT
TRBD1	NA	TRBV5-1	TRBJ1-1	CASSSLKGAEAFF	TGCGCCAGCAGCTCCCTGAAGGGGGCGGAAGCTTTCTTT
NA	NA	TRBV29-1	TRBJ2-5	CSVDLATGETQYF	TGCAGCGTTGACCTCGCGACGGGAGAGACCCAGTACTTC
TRBD2	NA	TRBV10-1	TRBJ2-5	CASSPGLAGVRYQETQYF	TGCGCCAGCAGTCCAGGACTAGCGGGAGTTAGGTACCAAGAGACCCAGTACTTC